Listed below are T cell receptor beta chains from one sample, sequenced in a study of monozygotic twins with inflammatory bowel disease. Each CDR3 protein gets one entry in TCRdb, which reprocessed the 5' RACE reads and gives no DNA. Recorded here are 300,000 to 350,000 distinct CDR3 sequences; the top ten clones represent under 2.5%. The sequenced sample consisted of blood. The receptors come from a human donor with ulcerative colitis or Crohn's disease, or a healthy co-twin of an affected twin (not recorded which). Both conserved end residues are part of each CDR3.

j_call v_call cdr3_aa
TRBJ2-1 TRBV4-1 CASSQTPLVGGYNEQFF
TRBJ2-7 TRBV5-1 CASSRGTIREYEQYF
TRBJ2-5 TRBV20-1 CSALHREWETQYF
TRBJ2-1 TRBV19 CASSIVEGNEQFF
TRBJ1-1 TRBV12-3/TRBV12-4 CASSLRMDTEAFF
TRBJ2-1 TRBV20-1 CSARSRAGGPSEQFF
TRBJ2-1 TRBV5-4 CASSLPSGYNEQFF
TRBJ2-1 TRBV9 CASSPGTSYNEQFF
TRBJ2-2 TRBV15 CATSILDSDTGELFF
TRBJ2-1 TRBV5-1 CASTTGSDGSYNEQFF
TRBJ2-1 TRBV28 CASSFGGLADGDEQFF
TRBJ1-1 TRBV15 CATSAGWNTEAFF
TRBJ2-2 TRBV11-2 CASSWRGANTGELFF
TRBJ1-6 TRBV7-9 CASSRVGAQRSLHF
TRBJ2-1 TRBV5-1 CASSFLVETGLISSSYNEQFF
TRBJ1-5 TRBV10-3 CAISEIGTPNQPQHF
TRBJ2-7 TRBV5-1 CASSIGQEIYEQYF
TRBJ2-1 TRBV20-1 CSAREGARGRAEQFF
TRBJ2-4 TRBV20-1 CSARVRSGLAKNIQYF
TRBJ1-4 TRBV20-1 CSARGAVNEKLFF
TRBJ1-1 TRBV6-2/TRBV6-3 CASSYSRTGGSGTEAFF
TRBJ2-3 TRBV3-1 CASSQVVASTDTQYF
TRBJ1-1 TRBV20-1 CSARNGRRAFF
TRBJ2-1 TRBV20-1 CSAQQGSSYNEQFF
TRBJ1-2 TRBV5-5 CASSFQPGPYYGYTF
TRBJ1-5 TRBV19 CASRRGGSNQPQHF
TRBJ1-5 TRBV5-1 CASSLDGQPQHF
TRBJ1-2 TRBV10-2 CASTPMFYQGTDGYTF
TRBJ2-2 TRBV24-1 CATSTPQGTHVTGELFF
TRBJ1-1 TRBV3-1 CASTAAGATDEAFF
TRBJ2-5 TRBV21-1 CASSVEDSQETQYF
TRBJ1-2 TRBV19 CASSAGTGDGYTF
TRBJ2-7 TRBV5-1 CASSLGGTASYEQYF
TRBJ1-2 TRBV5-6 CASSLDRGFGYTF
TRBJ1-6 TRBV5-1 CASSLNYMGSPLHF
TRBJ2-1 TRBV4-2 CASSQESTSGGNNEQFF
TRBJ2-2 TRBV28 CASSSSDRTYTGELFF
TRBJ1-1 TRBV27 CASSRGTGGVNTEAFF
TRBJ2-1 TRBV4-1 CASSPYLSYNEQFF
TRBJ1-1 TRBV9 CASSVTGAPAEAFF
TRBJ2-1 TRBV10-2 CASSELASGSDEQFF
TRBJ2-1 TRBV18 CASSLGTGPYNEQFF
TRBJ2-7 TRBV4-2 CASSQSTGGLKNEQYF
TRBJ2-2 TRBV6-1 CASSERDRGLTGELFF
TRBJ2-1 TRBV5-6 CASSAAQGARNEQFF
TRBJ1-5 TRBV27 CASSPKRDPGTFNQPQHF
TRBJ2-3 TRBV7-2 CASSLPLAGVDTQYF
TRBJ2-7 TRBV7-2 CASTISSGFYEQYF